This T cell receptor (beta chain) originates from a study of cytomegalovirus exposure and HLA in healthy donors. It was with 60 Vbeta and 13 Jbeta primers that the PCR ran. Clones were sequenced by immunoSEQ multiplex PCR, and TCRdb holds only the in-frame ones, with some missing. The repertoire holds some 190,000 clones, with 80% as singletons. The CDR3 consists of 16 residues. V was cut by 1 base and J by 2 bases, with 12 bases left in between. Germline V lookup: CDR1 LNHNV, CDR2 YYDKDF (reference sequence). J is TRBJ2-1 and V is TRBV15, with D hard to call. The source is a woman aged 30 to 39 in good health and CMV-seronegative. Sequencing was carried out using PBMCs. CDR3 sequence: CATSRALSPPYNEQFF. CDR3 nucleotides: TGTGCCACCAGCAGAGCCCTTTCCCCCCCCTACAATGAGCAGTTCTTC.